This T cell receptor beta chain is from a study of cytomegalovirus exposure and HLA in healthy donors. General study results and limits: Presence/absence analyses treated sequencing depth as roughly uniform across donors. Later, an analysis found that common viral pathogens appeared to be linked with several of the most significant clusters. Likely technical artifact: a cluster of highly shared sequence variants. V segments that were indistinguishable, TRBV6-2 and TRBV6-3 among them, were omitted from analysis.

The germline V gene has CDR1 LNHDA and CDR2 SQIVND (reference sequence). The ends lost 6 bases at V and 1 base at J; junction bases unmatched: 5. The CDR3 has 15 amino acids. PCR used 60 Vbeta primers and 13 Jbeta primers. Assay: immunoSEQ multiplex PCR; the TCRdb copy retains only in-frame clones and omits some. The sample lists hundreds of thousands of clones; about 80% were seen once. Concerning this clone: Its antigen is unidentified.

The specimen was PBMCs. The sequence was collected from a young man in good health and CMV-seronegative. The chain carries TRBV19 and TRBJ2-7; 11 positions agree with TRBD2. CDR3: CASSTTSGGSYEQYF. CDR3 nucleotide sequence: TGTGCCAGTAGCACAACTAGCGGGGGTTCCTACGAGCAGTACTTC.